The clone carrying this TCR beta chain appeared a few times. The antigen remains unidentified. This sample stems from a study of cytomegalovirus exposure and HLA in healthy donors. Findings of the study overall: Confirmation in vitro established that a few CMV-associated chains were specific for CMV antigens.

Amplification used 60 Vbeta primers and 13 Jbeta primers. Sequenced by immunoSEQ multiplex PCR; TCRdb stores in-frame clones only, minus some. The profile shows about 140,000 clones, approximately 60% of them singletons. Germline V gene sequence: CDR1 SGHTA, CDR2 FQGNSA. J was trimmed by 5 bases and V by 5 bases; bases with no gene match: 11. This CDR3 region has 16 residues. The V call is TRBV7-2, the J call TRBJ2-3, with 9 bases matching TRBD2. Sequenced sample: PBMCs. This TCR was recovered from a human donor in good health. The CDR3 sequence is CASSPLPAGGVDTQYF. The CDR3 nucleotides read TGTGCCAGCAGCCCCCTTCCTGCGGGAGGGGTAGATACGCAGTATTTT.